A single sample gave rise to the 31 T cell receptor beta chains below, sequenced in a study of T cell clusters in autoimmune cytopenias. TRB was amplified by touch-down multiplex PCR, primer pools A and B combined. Reanalyzing the multiplex PCR reads, TCRdb keeps one entry per CDR3 protein, without DNA. This sample contains about 2,700 distinct CDR3 sequences. Tens of thousands of genome equivalents of blood DNA were amplified for TRB. Sequences were obtained from peripheral blood. The origin of the receptors is a human donor with an autoimmune cytopenia or autoimmune hepatitis (not recorded which).

This clonotype is classed as medium-sized by frequency. The V and J genes are TRBV5-6 and TRBJ2-1; the D call from TCRdb, TRBD1, cannot be confirmed without DNA. Germline lookup yields CDR1 SGHDT and CDR2 YYEEEE. The CDR3 spans 15 residues. The CDR3: CASSRQGGYYNEQFF.

The V call is TRBV27, the J call TRBJ1-1; the D call from TCRdb, TRBD1, cannot be confirmed without DNA. CDR1 is MNHEY, CDR2 SMNVEV, per germline (reference sequence). This CDR3 spans 13 amino acids. The CDR3 loop reads CASKIGVGTEAFF.

This clonotype is labeled medium-sized based on frequency. The rearrangement uses TRBV19 and TRBJ2-1; as DNA is missing, the TRBD2 call by TCRdb cannot be tested. Germline V gene lookup returns CDR1 LNHDA and CDR2 SQIVND (reference sequence). The CDR3 is made up of 15 amino acids. CDR3 residues: CASSIGLAGYNEQFF. The full variable domain, its missing parts supplied by reference TRBV19 and TRBJ2-1, is DGGITQSPKYLFRKEGQNVTLSCEQNLNHDAMYWYRQDPGQGLRLIYYSQIVNDFQKGDIAEGYSVSREKKESFPLTVTSAQKNPTAFYLCASSIGLAGYNEQFFGPGTRLTVL.

The chain recombines TRBV24-1 with TRBJ2-2; TCRdb's D call, TRBD1, is unchecked because there is no DNA. Germline-derived CDR1 and CDR2 are KGHDR and SFDVKD. The CDR3 sequence is 14 residues long. This CDR3 is CATETGVHTGELFF.

V usage is TRBV7-9 and J usage is TRBJ1-3; TCRdb outputs TRBD1, but without DNA this stays unchecked. The germline V gene has CDR1 SEHNR and CDR2 FQNEAQ (reference sequence). This CDR3 comprises 15 residues. The CDR3 sequence is CASSLTPTVGNTIYF.

Judged by frequency, this clonotype is medium-sized. The chain joins TRBV6-5 to TRBJ1-5; TCRdb proposes TRBD1, but this gene call is untestable without DNA. The germline V gene has CDR1 MNHEY and CDR2 SVGAGI. The CDR3 spans 14 residues. This CDR3 is CASTDRASNQPQHF.

The V and J genes are TRBV12-3 or TRBV12-4 and TRBJ2-1. This CDR3 region has 15 residues. CDR3 amino acids: CASSLGWYSYNEQFF.

Its frequency marks this clonotype as medium-sized. This chain uses TRBV19 with TRBJ2-6; TCRdb calls TRBD1, which cannot be checked without DNA. The CDR3 has 14 amino acids. Germline V gives CDR1 LNHDA, CDR2 SQIVND (reference sequence). CDR3: CARPGTRGANVLTF.

Frequency places this clonotype as hyperexpanded (1% or more). The V and J genes are TRBV11-2 and TRBJ2-3. This CDR3 is built from 15 residues. In germline, CDR1 is SGHAT, CDR2 FQNNGV. The CDR3: CASSLAGRWIHTQYF.

This clonotype is called medium-sized based on its frequency. This chain joins TRBV30 and TRBJ2-5; TCRdb designates TRBD2, a call that cannot be tested without DNA. This CDR3 is 11 amino acids long. Per germline, CDR1 GTSNPN and CDR2 SVGIG (reference sequence). CDR3: CAWGLAETQYF.

This clonotype counts as medium-sized by frequency. The CDR3 sequence: CATSREGESTDTQYF. J is TRBJ2-3 and V is TRBV15; TCRdb's assignment of TRBD1 cannot be checked, as there is no DNA. This CDR3 has 15 amino acids. CDR1 LNHNV and CDR2 YYDKDF come from the germline V gene (reference sequence).

The chain combines TRBV18 with TRBJ2-7. The CDR3 totals 14 residues. The germline CDR1 and CDR2 sequences are KGHSH and LQKENI. The CDR3 reads CASSPSSSFKEQYF. Together with reference TRBV18 and TRBJ2-7, the CDR3 gives the full variable domain: NAGVMQNPRHLVRRRGQEARLRCSPMKGHSHVYWYRQLPEEGLKFMVYLQKENIIDESGMPKERFSAEFPKEGPSILRIQQVVRGDSAAYFCASSPSSSFKEQYFGPGTRLTVT.

V and J are TRBV5-4 and TRBJ1-6. The V gene's germline CDR1 is SGHNT and CDR2 YYREEE (reference sequence). The CDR3 is made up of 13 amino acids. CDR3 amino acids: CASSLAGRPPLHF.

The chain links TRBV6-5 to TRBJ2-7; TCRdb proposes TRBD2, but this gene call is untestable without DNA. The germline V gene has CDR1 MNHEY and CDR2 SVGAGI. The CDR3 spans 18 residues. The CDR3 is CASSYAFPGLADSYEQYF.

The rearrangement joins TRBV7-9 to TRBJ2-1; the D call of TRBD2 rests on TCRdb alone, since no DNA is present to check it. The CDR3 consists of 17 residues. Germline V gene sequence: CDR1 SEHNR, CDR2 FQNEAQ (reference sequence). CDR3 sequence: CASSLDGSAVVGNEQFF.

This chain uses TRBV6-5 with TRBJ2-7; TCRdb's D call, TRBD1, is unchecked because there is no DNA. This CDR3 is 16 amino acids long. Germline V gene lookup returns CDR1 MNHEY and CDR2 SVGAGI. CDR3: CASRPYAGTGRNEQYF.

V usage is TRBV4-2 and J usage is TRBJ2-1; TCRdb designates TRBD2, a call that cannot be tested without DNA. CDR1 is LGHNA and CDR2 is YNFKEQ in the germline V gene. The CDR3 extends over 17 amino acids. The CDR3 spells CASSQVGLAAHYNEQFF.

Measured by frequency, this clonotype is medium-sized (0.01 to 0.1%). This chain uses TRBV7-9 with TRBJ1-1. This CDR3 is built from 11 residues. In germline, CDR1 is SEHNR, CDR2 FQNEAQ (reference sequence). CDR3 sequence reads: CASSRALEAFF.

This rearrangement joins TRBV20-1 to TRBJ2-3; the D call from TCRdb, TRBD2, cannot be confirmed without DNA. Germline CDR1 and CDR2: DFQATT and SNEGSKA (reference sequence). This CDR3 is built from 14 residues. The CDR3: CSAALAGGTDTQYF.

This rearrangement joins TRBV24-1 to TRBJ2-3; TCRdb's D call of TRBD2 is untestable without DNA. The germline V gene encodes CDR1 KGHDR and CDR2 SFDVKD. The CDR3 has 12 residues. CDR3 sequence: CGTSSGPDTQYF.

This clonotype is deemed medium-sized by its frequency. The chain couples TRBV6-6 to TRBJ2-3. This CDR3 spans 15 amino acids. Germline-derived CDR1 and CDR2 are MNHNY and SVGAGI (reference sequence). CDR3 in amino acids: CASGPSIAGTDTQYF.

The V gene is TRBV6-5, the J gene TRBJ1-1; the D call from TCRdb, TRBD1, cannot be confirmed without DNA. Per germline, CDR1 MNHEY and CDR2 SVGAGI. The CDR3 has 13 amino acids. This CDR3 is CAISSPGNTEAFF.

CDR3 protein: CATSRLQGPDTQYF. This sequence joins TRBV15 and TRBJ2-3; TCRdb names TRBD1, which stays unverified in the absence of DNA. Germline V lookup: CDR1 LNHNV, CDR2 YYDKDF (reference sequence). The CDR3 length is 14 residues.

This sequence joins TRBV6-6 and TRBJ1-1. The CDR3 has 14 residues. Germline lookup yields CDR1 MNHNY and CDR2 SVGAGI (reference sequence). The CDR3 spells CASTLHIMNTEAFF.

This clonotype ranks as medium-sized (0.01 to 0.1%) in terms of frequency. The chain carries TRBV19 and TRBJ1-4; TCRdb selects TRBD1, and the lack of DNA leaves this call unchecked. The CDR3 contains 14 residues. Germline CDR1 LNHDA, CDR2 SQIVND (reference sequence). The CDR3 sequence: CASSVGTGDEKLFF.

V and J are TRBV18 and TRBJ2-5; without DNA, the TCRdb call of TRBD1 cannot be checked. This CDR3 has 16 amino acids. Germline assignment: CDR1 KGHSH and CDR2 LQKENI. CDR3 residues: CASSPRSARGQETQYF.

The rearrangement links TRBV4-2 to TRBJ2-2; TCRdb returns TRBD2, unconfirmable since there is no DNA. The CDR3 is made up of 17 amino acids. Germline lookup yields CDR1 LGHNA and CDR2 YNFKEQ. CDR3 in amino acids: CASSQDNGWDSSGELFF.

This clonotype is classed as medium-sized by frequency. The chain is built from TRBV19 and TRBJ2-1. This CDR3 spans 12 amino acids. Germline V gene lookup returns CDR1 LNHDA and CDR2 SQIVND (reference sequence). This CDR3 is CATRTQISEQFF.

This clonotype is called medium-sized based on its frequency. V gene TRBV6-6 combines with J gene TRBJ2-5; the TCRdb D gene call, TRBD1, has no DNA to confirm it. The germline V gene has CDR1 MNHNY and CDR2 SVGAGI (reference sequence). The CDR3 runs to 15 residues. The chain's CDR3 is CASSEQGGEQETQYF.

The chain joins TRBV12-3 or TRBV12-4 to TRBJ1-2; TCRdb lists TRBD1, though no DNA is available to test this call. The CDR3 consists of 16 residues. The CDR3 sequence: CASSYRSAGGRDGYTF.

The chain couples TRBV6-1 to TRBJ2-1; checking the TCRdb D call of TRBD2 is not possible without DNA. The CDR3 extends over 13 amino acids. The germline gives CDR1 MNHNS, CDR2 SASEGT. CDR3 sequence: CASSRATSGEQFF.